In its sample, the clone carrying this TCR beta chain was seen a few times. What it binds is not known. V dropped 4 bases and J dropped 2 bases, with 13 bases sitting between them. This CDR3 is built from 15 residues. Per germline, CDR1 MGHDK and CDR2 SYGVNS. The PCR ran on 60 Vbeta and 13 Jbeta primers. Sequencing was performed with immunoSEQ multiplex PCR; in TCRdb, only in-frame clones are kept and a portion is missing. The table records hundreds of thousands of clones, about 66% of them present only once. These data originate in a study of cytomegalovirus exposure and HLA in healthy donors. Study outcomes and limitations: Sequence variants that were highly shared formed a cluster that was likely a sequencing artifact. 164 TCR beta chains were listed as cytomegalovirus-associated. The classifier reportedly diagnosed cytomegalovirus status with high sensitivity and specificity.

The sample consisted of PBMCs. J is TRBJ2-3 and V is TRBV25-1, with D perhaps matching TRBD2 (6 bases). The clonotype comes from a female donor in good health and CMV-seronegative. The CDR3 sequence is CASSAIGLNTDTQYF. The CDR3 DNA sequence: TGTGCCAGCAGTGCCATCGGACTAAACACAGATACGCAGTATTTT.